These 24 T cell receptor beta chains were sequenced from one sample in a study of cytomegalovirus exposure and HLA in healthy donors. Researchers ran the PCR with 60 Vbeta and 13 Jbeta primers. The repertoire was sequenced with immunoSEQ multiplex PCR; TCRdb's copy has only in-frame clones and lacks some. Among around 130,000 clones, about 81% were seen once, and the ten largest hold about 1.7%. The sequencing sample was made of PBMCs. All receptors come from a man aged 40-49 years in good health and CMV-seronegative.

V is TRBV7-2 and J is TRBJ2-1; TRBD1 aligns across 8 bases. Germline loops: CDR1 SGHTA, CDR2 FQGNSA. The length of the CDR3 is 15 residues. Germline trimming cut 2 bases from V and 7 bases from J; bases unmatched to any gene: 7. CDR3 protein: CASSLSQGASNEQFF. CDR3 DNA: TGTGCCAGCAGCTTAAGTCAGGGGGCTTCAAATGAGCAGTTCTTC.

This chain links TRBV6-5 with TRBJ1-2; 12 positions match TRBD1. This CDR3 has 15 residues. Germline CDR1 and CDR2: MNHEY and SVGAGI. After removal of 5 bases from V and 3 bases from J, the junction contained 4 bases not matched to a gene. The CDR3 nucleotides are TGTGCCAGCAGTCCGGGACAGGGGGCCTACTATGGCTACACCTTC. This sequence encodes CASSPGQGAYYGYTF.

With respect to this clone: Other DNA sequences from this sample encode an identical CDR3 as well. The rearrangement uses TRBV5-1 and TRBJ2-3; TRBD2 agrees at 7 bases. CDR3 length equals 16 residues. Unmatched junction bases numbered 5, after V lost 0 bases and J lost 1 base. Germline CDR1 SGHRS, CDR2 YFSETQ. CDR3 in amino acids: CASSLGLAGGTDTQYF. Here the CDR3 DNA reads TGCGCCAGCAGCTTGGGACTGGCGGGGGGCACAGATACGCAGTATTTT.

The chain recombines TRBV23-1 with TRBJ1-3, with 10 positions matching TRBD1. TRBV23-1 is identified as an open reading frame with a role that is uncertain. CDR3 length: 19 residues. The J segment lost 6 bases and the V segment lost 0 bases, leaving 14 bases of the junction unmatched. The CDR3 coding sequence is TGCGCCAGCAGTCAATCTAATGATCAAAGTGGGACAGGGGTAAACACCATATATTTT. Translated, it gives CASSQSNDQSGTGVNTIYF.

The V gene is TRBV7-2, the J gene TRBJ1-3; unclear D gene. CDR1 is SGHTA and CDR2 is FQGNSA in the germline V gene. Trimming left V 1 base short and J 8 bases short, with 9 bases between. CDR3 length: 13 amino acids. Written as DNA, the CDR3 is TGTGCCAGCAGCTTAGACGGGTGGGACACCATATATTTT. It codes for CASSLDGWDTIYF.

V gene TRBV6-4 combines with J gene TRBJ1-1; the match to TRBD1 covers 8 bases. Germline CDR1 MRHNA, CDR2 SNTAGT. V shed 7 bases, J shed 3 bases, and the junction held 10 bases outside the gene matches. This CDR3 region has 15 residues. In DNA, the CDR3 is TGTGCCAGCACTCCAGACTCAGGGGGCTACACTGAAGCTTTCTTT. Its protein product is CASTPDSGGYTEAFF.

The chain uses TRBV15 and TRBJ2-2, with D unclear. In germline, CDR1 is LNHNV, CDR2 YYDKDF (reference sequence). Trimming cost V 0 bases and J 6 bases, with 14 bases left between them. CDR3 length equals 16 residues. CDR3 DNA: TGTGCCACCAGCAGAGATCGAGTCACCTCGCCCGGGGAGCTGTTTTTT. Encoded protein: CATSRDRVTSPGELFF. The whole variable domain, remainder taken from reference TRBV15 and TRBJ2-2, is DAMVIQNPRYQVTQFGKPVTLSCSQTLNHNVMYWYQQKSSQAPKLLFHYYDKDFNNEADTPDNFQSRRPNTSFCFLDIRSPGLGDTAMYLCATSRDRVTSPGELFFGEGSRLTVL.

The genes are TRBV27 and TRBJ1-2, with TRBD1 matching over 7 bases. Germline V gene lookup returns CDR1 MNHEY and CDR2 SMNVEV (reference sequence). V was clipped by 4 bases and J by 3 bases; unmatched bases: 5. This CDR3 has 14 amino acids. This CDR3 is CASSSQGWDYGYTF. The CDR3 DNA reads TGTGCCAGCAGTTCACAGGGGTGGGACTATGGCTACACCTTC.

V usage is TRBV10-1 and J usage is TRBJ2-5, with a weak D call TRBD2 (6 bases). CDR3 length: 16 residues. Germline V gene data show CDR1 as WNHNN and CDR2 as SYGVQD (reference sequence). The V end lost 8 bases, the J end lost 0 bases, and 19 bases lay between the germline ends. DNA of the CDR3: TGCGCCAGCTCCGGAGGGCTCCGGGGGAACCAAGAGACCCAGTACTTC. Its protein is CASSGGLRGNQETQYF.

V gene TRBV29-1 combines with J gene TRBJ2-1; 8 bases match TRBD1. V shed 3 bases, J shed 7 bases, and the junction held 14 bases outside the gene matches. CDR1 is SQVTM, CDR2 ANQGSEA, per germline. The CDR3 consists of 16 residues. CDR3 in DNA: TGCAGCGTTGATGGGCACAGGGGGGCATATAGGAATGAGCAGTTCTTC. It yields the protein CSVDGHRGAYRNEQFF.

This chain's CDR3 is CASSPEGGQRYNSPLHF. The CDR3 coding sequence is TGTGCCAGCAGCCCCGAAGGGGGACAGAGATATAATTCACCCCTCCACTTT. The chain recombines TRBV7-2 with TRBJ1-6; 7 nucleotides line up with TRBD1. Germline CDR1 and CDR2: SGHTA and FQGNSA. Unmatched junction bases numbered 11, after V lost 5 bases and J lost 4 bases. The CDR3 sequence is 17 residues long.

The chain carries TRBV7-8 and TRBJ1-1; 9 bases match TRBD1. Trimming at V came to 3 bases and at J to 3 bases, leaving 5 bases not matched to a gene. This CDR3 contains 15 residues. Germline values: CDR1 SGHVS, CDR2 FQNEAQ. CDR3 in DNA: TGTGCCAGCAGCTTGTCCCGGGACAGGGACACTGAAGCTTTCTTT. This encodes CASSLSRDRDTEAFF.

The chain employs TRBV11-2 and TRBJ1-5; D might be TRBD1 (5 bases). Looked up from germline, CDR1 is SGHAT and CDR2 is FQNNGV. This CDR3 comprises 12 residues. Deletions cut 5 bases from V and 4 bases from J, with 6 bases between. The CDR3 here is CASSPGNQPQHF. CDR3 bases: TGTGCCAGCAGCCCAGGGAATCAGCCCCAGCATTTT.

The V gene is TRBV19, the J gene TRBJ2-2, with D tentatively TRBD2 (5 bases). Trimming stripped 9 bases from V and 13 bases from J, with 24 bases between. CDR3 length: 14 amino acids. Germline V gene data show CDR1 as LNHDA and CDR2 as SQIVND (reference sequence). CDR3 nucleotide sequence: TGTGCCAGCGGGGTCGCGCCCCTCGGCGGTGGGCTGTTTTTT. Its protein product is CASGVAPLGGGLFF.

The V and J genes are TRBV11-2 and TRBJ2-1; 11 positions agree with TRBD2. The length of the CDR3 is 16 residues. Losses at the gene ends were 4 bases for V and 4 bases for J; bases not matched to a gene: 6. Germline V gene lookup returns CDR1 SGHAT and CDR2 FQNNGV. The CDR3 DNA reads TGTGCCAGCAGCTACCCCCGGACTAGCGGGTACAATGAGCAGTTCTTC. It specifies CASSYPRTSGYNEQFF.

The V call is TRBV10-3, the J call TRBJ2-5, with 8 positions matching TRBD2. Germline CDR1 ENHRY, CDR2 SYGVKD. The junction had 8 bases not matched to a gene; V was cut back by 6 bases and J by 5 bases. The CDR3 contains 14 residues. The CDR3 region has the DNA TGTGCCATCAGACAGACGGGGGGGACGGAGACCCAGTACTTC. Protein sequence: CAIRQTGGTETQYF.

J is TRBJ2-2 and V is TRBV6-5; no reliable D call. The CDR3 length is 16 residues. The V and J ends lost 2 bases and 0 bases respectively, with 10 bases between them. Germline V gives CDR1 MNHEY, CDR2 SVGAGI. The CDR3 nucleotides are TGTGCCAGCAGTTACGTCCCCCCTACGAACACCGGGGAGCTGTTTTTT. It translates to CASSYVPPTNTGELFF.

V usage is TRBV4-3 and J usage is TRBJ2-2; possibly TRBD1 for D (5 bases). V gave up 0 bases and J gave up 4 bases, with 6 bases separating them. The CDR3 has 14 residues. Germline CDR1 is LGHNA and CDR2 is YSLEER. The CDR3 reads CASSQDRGTGELFF. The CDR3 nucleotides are TGCGCCAGCAGCCAAGATAGGGGCACCGGGGAGCTGTTTTTT.

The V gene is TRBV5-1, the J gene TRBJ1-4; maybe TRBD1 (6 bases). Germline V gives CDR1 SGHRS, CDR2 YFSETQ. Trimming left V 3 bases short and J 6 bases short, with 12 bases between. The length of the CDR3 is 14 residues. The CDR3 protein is CASSWGQGYEKLFF. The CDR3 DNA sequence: TGCGCCAGCAGCTGGGGACAAGGTTATGAAAAACTGTTTTTT.

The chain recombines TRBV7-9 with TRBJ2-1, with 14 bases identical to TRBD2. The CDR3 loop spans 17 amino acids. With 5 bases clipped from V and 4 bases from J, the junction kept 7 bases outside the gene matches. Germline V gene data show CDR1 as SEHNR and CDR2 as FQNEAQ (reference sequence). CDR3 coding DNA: TGTGCCAGCAGCGGGGGACTAGCGGGAGTCGGTTACAATGAGCAGTTCTTC. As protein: CASSGGLAGVGYNEQFF.

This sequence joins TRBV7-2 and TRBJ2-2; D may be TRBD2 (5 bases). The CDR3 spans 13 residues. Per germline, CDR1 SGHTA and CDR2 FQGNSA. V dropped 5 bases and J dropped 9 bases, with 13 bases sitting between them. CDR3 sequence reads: CASSRTAVRELFF. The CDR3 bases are TGTGCCAGCAGCCGAACAGCGGTTCGGGAGCTGTTTTTT.

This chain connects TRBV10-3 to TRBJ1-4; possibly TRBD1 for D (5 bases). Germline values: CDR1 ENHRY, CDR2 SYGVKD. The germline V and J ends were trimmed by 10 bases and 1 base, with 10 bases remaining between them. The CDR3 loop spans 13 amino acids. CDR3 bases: TGTGCCACCTCGACAGAAACTAATGAAAAACTGTTTTTT. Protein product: CATSTETNEKLFF.

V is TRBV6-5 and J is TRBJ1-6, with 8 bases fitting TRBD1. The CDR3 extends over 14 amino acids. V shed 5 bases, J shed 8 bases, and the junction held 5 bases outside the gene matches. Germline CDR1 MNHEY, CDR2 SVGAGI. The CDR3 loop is CASSRTGFDSPLHF. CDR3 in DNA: TGTGCCAGCAGTCGGACAGGGTTCGATTCACCCCTCCACTTT.

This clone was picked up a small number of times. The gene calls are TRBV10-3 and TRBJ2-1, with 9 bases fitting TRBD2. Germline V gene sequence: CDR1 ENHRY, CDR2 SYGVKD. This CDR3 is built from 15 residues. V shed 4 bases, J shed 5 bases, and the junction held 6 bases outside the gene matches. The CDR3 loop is CAISGEAGGNNEQFF. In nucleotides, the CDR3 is TGTGCCATCAGTGGAGAGGCGGGGGGGAACAATGAGCAGTTCTTC.